This T cell receptor beta chain came from a study of control samples from healthy donors and cancer patients. This CDR3 comprises 12 residues. The germline V gene encodes CDR1 SGHAT and CDR2 FQNNGV. The V gene end was trimmed by 4 bases and the J gene end by 10 bases; junction bases not matched to a gene: 6. Sequencing used immunoSEQ multiplex PCR; TCRdb keeps in-frame clones, though not all of them. The sample includes around 50,000 clones, around nine tenths of them seen just once. Sequencing used PBMCs. The rearrangement uses TRBV11-2 and TRBJ2-7; 8 nucleotides match TRBD2. The TCR comes from a man aged 35-49 years with colorectal cancer. The CDR3 region is CASSYRGGPQYF. The CDR3 nucleotides are TGTGCCAGCAGCTACCGGGGGGGACCTCAGTACTTC.